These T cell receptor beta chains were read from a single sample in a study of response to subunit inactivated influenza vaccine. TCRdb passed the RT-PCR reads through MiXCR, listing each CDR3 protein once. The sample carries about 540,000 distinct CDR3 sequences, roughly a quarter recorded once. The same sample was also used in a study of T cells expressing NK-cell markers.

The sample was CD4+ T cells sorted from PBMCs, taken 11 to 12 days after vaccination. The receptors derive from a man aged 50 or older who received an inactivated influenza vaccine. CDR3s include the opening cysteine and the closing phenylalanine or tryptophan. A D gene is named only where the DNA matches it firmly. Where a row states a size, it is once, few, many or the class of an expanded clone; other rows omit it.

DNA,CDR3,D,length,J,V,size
TGTGCCAGCAGTCGGGGGGGGGCTCGGAATGAGCAGTTCTTC,CASSRGGARNEQFF,TRBD2,14,TRBJ2-1,TRBV2,.
TGTGCCATCAGTGAGTGGGACAGGGGAGGGCAGCCCCAGCATTTT,CAISEWDRGGQPQHF,TRBD1,15,TRBJ1-5,TRBV10-3,few
TGTGCCAGCAGCTTAGAGGCTAGCGGGAGAGGTGGGACCCAGTACTTC,CASSLEASGRGGTQYF,TRBD2,16,TRBJ2-5,TRBV7-2,few
TGTGCCAGCAGCTTAGTGGGGGTGGGTGGCTACACCTTC,CASSLVGVGGYTF,.,13,TRBJ1-2,TRBV7-8,.
TGTGCCAGCAGTGCCTTAGGAAAGGAAGAGACCCAGTACTTC,CASSALGKEETQYF,.,14,TRBJ2-5,TRBV12-3/TRBV12-4,once
TGTGCCAGCAGTTACTCGACGCGGCAGGGGGCCGGCTACACCTTC,CASSYSTRQGAGYTF,TRBD1,15,TRBJ1-2,TRBV6-6,.
TGCAGCGCATCCCGGGACTCCCTTAACTATGGCTACACCTTC,CSASRDSLNYGYTF,.,14,TRBJ1-2,TRBV29-1,few
TGCAGTGCCATAATACAGGGGAGCAATCAGCCCCAGCATTTT,CSAIIQGSNQPQHF,TRBD1,14,TRBJ1-5,TRBV20-1,.
TGTGCCAGCAGTTACCGAGAAGACCTCACAGATACGCAGTATTTT,CASSYREDLTDTQYF,.,15,TRBJ2-3,TRBV6-5,few
TGTGCCAGCAGCCGTGGGACAGACCGTTATGGTTTCTTT,CASSRGTDRYGFF,TRBD1,13,TRBJ1-1,TRBV7-8,.
TGCGCCAGCGGACGCAGGGGGATAAACTATGGCTACACCTTC,CASGRRGINYGYTF,TRBD1,14,TRBJ1-2,TRBV5-1,.
TGTGCCAGCAGTTCGAAGGTGGATACGCAGTATTTT,CASSSKVDTQYF,.,12,TRBJ2-3,TRBV28,.
TGCGCCAGCAGCTTGGCAGAACCCTACGAGCAGTACTTC,CASSLAEPYEQYF,.,13,TRBJ2-7,TRBV5-1,few
TGTGCTAGCAGCTTAGGGCCCAGGAACAATGAGCAGTTCTTC,CASSLGPRNNEQFF,.,14,TRBJ2-1,TRBV7-7,few
TGTGCCAGCACCCCGACCCACGGACTAGCGGGGGCGGCCTACACAGATACGCAGTATTTT,CASTPTHGLAGAAYTDTQYF,TRBD2,20,TRBJ2-3,TRBV4-2,.
TGTGCCACCAGTGATCCCACGAACACTGAAGCTTTCTTT,CATSDPTNTEAFF,.,13,TRBJ1-1,TRBV24-1,.
TGTGCCAGCAGCCCAAGTAGGGACTACCCTCCCCGAAGCTCCTACAATGAGCAGTTCTTC,CASSPSRDYPPRSSYNEQFF,TRBD2,20,TRBJ2-1,TRBV7-7,.
TGCAGCGTTGAAGGCGGCTCTAGTTTTAACGAGCAGTACTTC,CSVEGGSSFNEQYF,.,14,TRBJ2-7,TRBV29-1,.
TGTGCCAGCAGCGTAGAAATTGGGGGGCCGGACGAGCAGTACTTC,CASSVEIGGPDEQYF,.,15,TRBJ2-7,TRBV9,.
TGCAGTGCTTTCGGGACCTACATGGGCAATGAGCAGTTCTTC,CSAFGTYMGNEQFF,.,14,TRBJ2-1,TRBV20-1,few
TGTGCCAGCAGCCTACTCGGGACAGATGACTATGGCTACACCTTC,CASSLLGTDDYGYTF,TRBD1,15,TRBJ1-2,TRBV7-9,few
TGTGCCAGCAGCATAGGGGGAGATGGAAACACCATATATTTT,CASSIGGDGNTIYF,.,14,TRBJ1-3,TRBV12-3/TRBV12-4,few
TGCGCCAGCAGCCAGACCTCGGGACAGATATATGGCTACACCTTC,CASSQTSGQIYGYTF,TRBD1,15,TRBJ1-2,TRBV10-2,.
TGCGCCAGCAGCCCACTAGCCTCTGGGGCCAACGTCCTGACTTTC,CASSPLASGANVLTF,.,15,TRBJ2-6,TRBV5-1,few
TGTGCCAGCAGTTACCGCCTTTCTGGCAGATACACTGAAGCTTTCTTT,CASSYRLSGRYTEAFF,.,16,TRBJ1-1,TRBV6-5,few